This TCR beta chain derives from a study of T-cell memory formation after mild COVID-19. This clonotype was recorded a few times. Its target is not known. Findings and limits, study-wide: CD8+ contracting clones occupied EMRA, while CD4+ ones occupied mainly CM and EM.

Germline CDR1 is SGHRS and CDR2 is YFSETQ. Between the trimmed V and J ends, which lost 1 base and 3 bases, there was a span of 11 bases. The CDR3 runs to 14 residues. 5'RACE with constant-segment primers yielded barcoded, UMI-tagged TCR alpha and TCR beta cDNA libraries. MiXCR was run by TCRdb on the 5' RACE reads, yielding one entry per CDR3 protein. The sample consists of 300,000 to 400,000 distinct CDR3 sequences, 14% of them appearing once. This receptor was obtained from a man aged 18 to 30 who had mild COVID-19 (a few samples of this study predate the infection). Cell type and time point are not known. The rearrangement links TRBV5-1 to TRBJ2-7, with D perhaps TRBD2 (5 bases). Material: PBMCs or a T cell subset sorted from them (not recorded which). The CDR3 is CASSLRGRFYEQYF. Written as DNA, the CDR3 is TGCGCCAGCAGCTTGCGCGGGCGGTTCTACGAGCAGTACTTC.